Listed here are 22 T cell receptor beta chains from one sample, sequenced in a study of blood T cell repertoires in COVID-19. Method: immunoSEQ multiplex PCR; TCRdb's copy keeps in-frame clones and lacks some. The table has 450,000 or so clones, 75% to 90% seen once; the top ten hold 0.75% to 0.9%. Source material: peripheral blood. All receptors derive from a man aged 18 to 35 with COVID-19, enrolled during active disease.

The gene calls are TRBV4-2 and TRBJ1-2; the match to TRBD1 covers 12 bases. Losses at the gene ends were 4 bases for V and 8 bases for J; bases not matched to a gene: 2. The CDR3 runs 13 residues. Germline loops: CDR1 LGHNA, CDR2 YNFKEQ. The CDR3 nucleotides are TGTGCCAGCAGCCCGGGACAGGGGGCCGGCTACACCTTC. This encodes CASSPGQGAGYTF.

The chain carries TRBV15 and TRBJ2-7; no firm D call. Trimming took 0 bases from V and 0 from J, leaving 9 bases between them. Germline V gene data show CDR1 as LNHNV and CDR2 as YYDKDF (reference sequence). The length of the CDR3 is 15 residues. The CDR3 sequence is CATSRDPEASYEQYF. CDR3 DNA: TGTGCCACCAGCAGAGATCCCGAGGCCTCCTACGAGCAGTACTTC.

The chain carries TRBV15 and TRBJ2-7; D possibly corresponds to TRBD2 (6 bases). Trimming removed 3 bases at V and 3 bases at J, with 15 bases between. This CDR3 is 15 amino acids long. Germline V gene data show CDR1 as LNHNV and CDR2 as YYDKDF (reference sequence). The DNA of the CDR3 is TGTGCCACCAGCAGGGCCTGGGGAGGCAGCTACGAGCAGTACTTC. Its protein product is CATSRAWGGSYEQYF.

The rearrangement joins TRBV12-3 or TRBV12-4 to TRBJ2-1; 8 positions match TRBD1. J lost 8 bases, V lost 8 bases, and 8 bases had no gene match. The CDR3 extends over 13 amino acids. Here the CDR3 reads CASGLAGGHEQFF. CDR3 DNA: TGTGCCAGCGGGCTCGCAGGGGGCCATGAGCAGTTCTTC.

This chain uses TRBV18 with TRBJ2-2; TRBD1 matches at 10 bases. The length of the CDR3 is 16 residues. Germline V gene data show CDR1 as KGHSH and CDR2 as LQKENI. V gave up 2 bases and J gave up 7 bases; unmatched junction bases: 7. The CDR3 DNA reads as TGTGCCAGCTCACCAATGACAGGGGGCGCGGTCGGGGAGCTGTTTTTT. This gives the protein CASSPMTGGAVGELFF.

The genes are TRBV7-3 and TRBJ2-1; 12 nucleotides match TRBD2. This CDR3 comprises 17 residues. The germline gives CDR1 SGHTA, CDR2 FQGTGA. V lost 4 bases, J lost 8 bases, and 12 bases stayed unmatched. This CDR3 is CASSSTGPTSGSYEQFF. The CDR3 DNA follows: TGTGCCAGCAGCTCAACCGGGCCGACTAGCGGGAGCTATGAGCAGTTCTTC. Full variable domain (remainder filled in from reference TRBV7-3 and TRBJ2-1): GAGVSQTPSNKVTEKGKYVELRCDPISGHTALYWYRQSLGQGPEFLIYFQGTGAADDSGLPNDRFFAVRPEGSVSTLKIQRTERGDSAVYLCASSSTGPTSGSYEQFFGPGTRLTVL.

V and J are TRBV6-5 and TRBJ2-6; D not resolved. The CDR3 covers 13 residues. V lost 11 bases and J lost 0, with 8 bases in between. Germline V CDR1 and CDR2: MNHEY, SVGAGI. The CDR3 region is CAGADSGANVLTF. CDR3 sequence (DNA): TGTGCCGGAGCCGACTCTGGGGCCAACGTCCTGACTTTC.

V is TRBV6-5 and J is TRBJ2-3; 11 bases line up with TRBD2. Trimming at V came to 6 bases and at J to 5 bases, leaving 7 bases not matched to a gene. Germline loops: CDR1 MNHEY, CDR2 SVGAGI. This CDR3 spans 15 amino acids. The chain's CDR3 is CASRVAGGLGDTQYF. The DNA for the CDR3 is TGTGCCAGCAGAGTAGCGGGGGGGCTTGGAGATACGCAGTATTTT.

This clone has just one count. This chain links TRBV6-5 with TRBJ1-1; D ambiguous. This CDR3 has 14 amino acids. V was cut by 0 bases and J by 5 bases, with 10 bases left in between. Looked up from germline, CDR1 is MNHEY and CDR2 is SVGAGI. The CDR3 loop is CASSYSLGVTEAFF. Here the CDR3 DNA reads TGTGCCAGCAGTTACTCGCTCGGGGTGACTGAAGCTTTCTTT.

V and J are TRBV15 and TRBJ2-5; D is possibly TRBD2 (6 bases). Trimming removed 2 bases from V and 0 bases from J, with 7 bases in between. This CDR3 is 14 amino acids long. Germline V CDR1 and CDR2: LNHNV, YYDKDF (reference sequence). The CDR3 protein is CATSRRDYQETQYF. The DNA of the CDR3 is TGTGCCACCAGCAGACGGGACTACCAAGAGACCCAGTACTTC. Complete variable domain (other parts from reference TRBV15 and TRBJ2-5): DAMVIQNPRYQVTQFGKPVTLSCSQTLNHNVMYWYQQKSSQAPKLLFHYYDKDFNNEADTPDNFQSRRPNTSFCFLDIRSPGLGDTAMYLCATSRRDYQETQYFGPGTRLLVL.

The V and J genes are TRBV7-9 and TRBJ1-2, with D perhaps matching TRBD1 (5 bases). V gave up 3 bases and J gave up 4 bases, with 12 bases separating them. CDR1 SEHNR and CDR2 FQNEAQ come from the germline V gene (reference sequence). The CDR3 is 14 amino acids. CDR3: CASSLGGWSYGYTF. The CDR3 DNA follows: TGTGCCAGCAGCTTGGGGGGGTGGAGCTATGGCTACACCTTC.

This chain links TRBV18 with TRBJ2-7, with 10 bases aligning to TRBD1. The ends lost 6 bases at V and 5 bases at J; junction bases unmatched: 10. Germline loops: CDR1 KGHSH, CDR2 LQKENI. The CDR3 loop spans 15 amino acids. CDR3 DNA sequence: TGTGCCAGCTCGTTCAACTTAGGACAGGGGGACGAGCAGTACTTC. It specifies CASSFNLGQGDEQYF.

The CDR3 DNA follows: TGTGCCTGGAGTCTCCGGGACAGGGGGCCCTATGGCTACACCTTC. This sequence encodes CAWSLRDRGPYGYTF. The V call is TRBV30, the J call TRBJ1-2, with 12 bases identical to TRBD1. The CDR3 is 15 residues long. J was trimmed by 4 bases and V by 2 bases; bases with no gene match: 5. CDR1 and CDR2 from the germline V gene are GTSNPN and SVGIG (reference sequence). Filled out from reference TRBV30 and TRBJ1-2, the complete variable domain reads SQTIHQWPATLVQPVGSPLSLECTVEGTSNPNLYWYRQAAGRGLQLLFYSVGIGQISSEVPQNLSASRPQDRQFILSSKKLLLSDSGFYLCAWSLRDRGPYGYTFGSGTRLTVV.

This CDR3 is CAWTRSAYNEQFF. For the CDR3, the DNA is TGTGCCTGGACGCGCAGCGCCTACAATGAGCAGTTCTTC. The chain recombines TRBV30 with TRBJ2-1, with D uncertain. Trimming removed 4 bases at V and 2 bases at J, with 9 bases between. CDR1 is GTSNPN and CDR2 is SVGIG in the germline V gene (reference sequence). The CDR3 totals 13 residues.

The CDR3 sequence is CASSESHRATGELFF. The CDR3 nucleotides read TGTGCCAGCAGTGAATCCCACAGGGCGACCGGGGAGCTGTTTTTT. The J gene is TRBJ2-2, the V gene TRBV6-1, with D tentatively TRBD1 (6 bases). The CDR3 is made up of 15 amino acids. V lost 2 bases, J lost 5 bases, and 12 bases lay in between. CDR1 is MNHNS and CDR2 is SASEGT in the germline V gene.

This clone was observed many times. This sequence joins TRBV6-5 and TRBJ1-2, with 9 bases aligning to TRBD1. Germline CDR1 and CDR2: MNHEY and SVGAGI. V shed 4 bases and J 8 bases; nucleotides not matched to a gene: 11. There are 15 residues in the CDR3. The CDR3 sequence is CASSFPTGGGRGYTF. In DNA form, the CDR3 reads TGTGCCAGCAGTTTCCCGACAGGGGGGGGAAGAGGCTACACCTTC.

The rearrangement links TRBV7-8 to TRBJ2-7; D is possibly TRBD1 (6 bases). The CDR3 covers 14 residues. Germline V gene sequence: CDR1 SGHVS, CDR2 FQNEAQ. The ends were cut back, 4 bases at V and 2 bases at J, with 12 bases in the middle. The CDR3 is CASSWSDSPYEQYF. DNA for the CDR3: TGTGCCAGCAGCTGGTCGGACAGCCCCTACGAGCAGTACTTC.

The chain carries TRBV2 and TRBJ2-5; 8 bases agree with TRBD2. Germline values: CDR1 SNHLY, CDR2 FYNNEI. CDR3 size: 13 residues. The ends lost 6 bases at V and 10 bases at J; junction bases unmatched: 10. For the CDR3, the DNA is TGTGCCAGCAGAGGGGGACGGGAGGGTGGCCAGTACTTC. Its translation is CASRGGREGGQYF.

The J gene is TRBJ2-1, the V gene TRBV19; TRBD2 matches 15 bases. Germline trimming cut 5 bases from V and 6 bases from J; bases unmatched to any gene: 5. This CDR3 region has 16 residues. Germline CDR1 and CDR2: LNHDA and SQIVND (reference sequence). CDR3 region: CASSPRTSGRANEQFF. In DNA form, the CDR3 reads TGTGCCAGTAGTCCCCGGACTAGCGGGAGGGCCAATGAGCAGTTCTTC.

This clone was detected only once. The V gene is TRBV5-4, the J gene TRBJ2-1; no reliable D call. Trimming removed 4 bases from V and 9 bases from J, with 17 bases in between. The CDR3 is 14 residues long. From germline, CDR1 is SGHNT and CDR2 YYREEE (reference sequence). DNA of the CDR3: TGTGCCAGCAGCACGGTAGCTCCGCAAGGTGAGCAGTTCTTC. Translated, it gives CASSTVAPQGEQFF.

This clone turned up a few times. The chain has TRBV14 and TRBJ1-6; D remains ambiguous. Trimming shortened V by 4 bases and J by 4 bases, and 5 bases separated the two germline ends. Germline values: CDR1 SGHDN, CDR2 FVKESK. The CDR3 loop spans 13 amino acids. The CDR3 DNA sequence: TGTGCCAGCAGCCCCACTTATAATTCACCCCTCCACTTT. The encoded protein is CASSPTYNSPLHF.

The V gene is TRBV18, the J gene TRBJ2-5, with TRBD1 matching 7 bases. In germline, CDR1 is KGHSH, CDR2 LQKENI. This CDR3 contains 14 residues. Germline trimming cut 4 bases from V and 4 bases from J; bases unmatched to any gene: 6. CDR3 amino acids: CASSHMGQSETQYF. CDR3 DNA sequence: TGTGCCAGCTCACACATGGGACAGTCAGAGACCCAGTACTTC.